A selection of T cell receptor beta chains follows, all from one sample in a study of blood T cell repertoires in COVID-19. Using immunoSEQ multiplex PCR, the repertoire was profiled, and TCRdb retains in-frame clones only, with some absent. The sample lists more than 200,000 clones; around 86% were seen once. Sequenced material: PBMCs or T cells enriched from blood (not recorded which). These TCRs come from a man aged 35 to 55 who had recovered from COVID-19. Both conserved end residues are part of each CDR3. D genes are given only for firm matches. Expanded clones get a size class; other rows say once, few or many, or leave the size out.

CASSLWVTSGETQYF TGTGCCAGCAGCTTGTGGGTGACTAGCGGTGAGACCCAGTACTTC TRBD2 TRBV5-4 - TRBJ2-5
CASSPQRDTEAFF TGTGCCAGCAGCCCCCAGCGGGACACTGAAGCTTTCTTT - TRBV7-3 - TRBJ1-1
CASSLTGRDYGYTF TGCGCCAGCAGCTTGACAGGCCGAGACTATGGCTACACCTTC - TRBV5-1 - TRBJ1-2
CASSFTGFTEAFF TGTGCCAGCAGCTTCACAGGGTTCACTGAAGCTTTCTTT - TRBV7-9 - TRBJ1-1
CSVEFGGAPYNEQFF TGCAGCGTTGAGTTTGGGGGGGCCCCCTACAATGAGCAGTTCTTC - TRBV29-1 - TRBJ2-1
CASSSTSGSRIFVHEQYF TGTGCCAGCAGCTCGACTAGCGGGAGTCGGATCTTCGTCCACGAGCAGTACTTC TRBD2 TRBV7-2 - TRBJ2-7
CASTSGVAYNEQFF TGTGCCAGCACCTCGGGGGTAGCCTACAATGAGCAGTTCTTC - TRBV11-1 - TRBJ2-1
CSVEAATGANYGYTF TGCAGCGTTGAAGCCGCGACGGGGGCTAACTATGGCTACACCTTC - TRBV29-1 - TRBJ1-2
CASSPDRGNQPQHF TGCGCCAGCAGCCCGGACAGGGGGAATCAGCCCCAGCATTTT TRBD1 TRBV4-1 once TRBJ1-5
CASSQDHLRGQETQYF TGCGCCAGCAGCCAAGATCACCTAAGGGGTCAAGAGACCCAGTACTTC - TRBV4-3 - TRBJ2-5
CASSLGQLYATNEKLFF TGCGCCAGCAGCTTAGGACAACTTTACGCAACTAATGAAAAACTGTTTTTT - TRBV5-1 - TRBJ1-4
CASSLEGRGTFEKLFF TGCGCCAGCAGCTTGGAGGGCAGGGGGACATTTGAAAAACTGTTTTTT TRBD1 TRBV5-1 - TRBJ1-4
CAWSGTSGRLLNEQYF TGTGCCTGGAGTGGGACTAGCGGGAGACTATTGAACGAGCAGTACTTC TRBD2 TRBV30 once TRBJ2-7
CRSGGESTDTQYF TGCAGGTCGGGGGGCGAAAGCACAGATACGCAGTATTTT - TRBV29-1 - TRBJ2-3
CASSEPGLAAPDTQYF TGTGCCAGCAGTGAACCGGGACTAGCGGCCCCAGATACGCAGTATTTT TRBD2 TRBV28 - TRBJ2-3
CASSPETAANTGELFF TGTGCCAGCAGCCCCGAAACAGCCGCGAACACCGGGGAGCTGTTTTTT - TRBV4-2 - TRBJ2-2
CASSRPPGSGNTIYF TGTGCCAGCAGCCGCCCCCCGGGCTCTGGAAACACCATATATTTT - TRBV5-4 - TRBJ1-3
CASSLGGFNEKLFF TGCGCCAGCAGCTTGGGCGGGTTTAATGAAAAACTGTTTTTT - TRBV5-1 - TRBJ1-4
CASSPSRRAGTGELFF TGTGCCAGCAGCCCAAGCCGGAGAGCGGGAACCGGGGAGCTGTTTTTT TRBD2 TRBV3-1/TRBV3-2 - TRBJ2-2
CSVEGVGSGSSYNEQFF TGCAGCGTTGAAGGAGTAGGTAGCGGGAGCTCCTACAATGAGCAGTTCTTC TRBD2 TRBV29-1 - TRBJ2-1
CASSSGHGAYGYTF TGTGCCAGCAGTTCAGGACACGGCGCGTATGGCTACACCTTC - TRBV27 - TRBJ1-2
CSVLTVNEKLFF TGCAGCGTATTAACAGTTAATGAAAAACTGTTTTTT - TRBV29-1 - TRBJ1-4
CASSQVQGRNEKLFF TGCGCCAGCAGCCAAGTGCAGGGCAGAAATGAAAAACTGTTTTTT - TRBV4-1 - TRBJ1-4
CASSEPGTSVSNTEAFF TGTGCCAGCAGTGAACCCGGGACATCCGTCTCGAACACTGAAGCTTTCTTT - TRBV6-1 - TRBJ1-1
CASSMQASYNEQFF TGTGCCAGTAGTATGCAGGCGTCCTACAATGAGCAGTTCTTC - TRBV19 - TRBJ2-1
CASSLSKLYGYTF TGTGCCAGCAGTCTTAGTAAGCTTTATGGCTACACCTTC - TRBV28 - TRBJ1-2
CASGGGGTSYEQYF TGTGCCAGCGGTGGTGGAGGTACCTCCTACGAGCAGTACTTC - TRBV28 - TRBJ2-7
CASSTDRALNTEAFF TGTGCCAGTAGTACCGACAGGGCCCTGAACACTGAAGCTTTCTTT TRBD1 TRBV19 once TRBJ1-1
CASTRGRLAENTGELFF TGTGCCAGCACCCGCGGCCGGCTAGCGGAGAACACCGGGGAGCTGTTTTTT TRBD2 TRBV6-4 - TRBJ2-2
CASSWTGGGDTGELFF TGCGCCAGCAGCTGGACAGGCGGGGGGGACACCGGGGAGCTGTTTTTT TRBD2 TRBV5-1 - TRBJ2-2
CASTPGHLKGPQHF TGTGCCAGCACCCCAGGTCACCTTAAAGGGCCCCAGCATTTT - TRBV6-5 - TRBJ1-5
CASSYPGQWYEQYF TGTGCCAGCAGTTACCCGGGACAGTGGTACGAGCAGTACTTC TRBD1 TRBV6-2/TRBV6-3 - TRBJ2-7
CATSDPGLAAYNEQFF TGTGCCACCAGTGATCCGGGACTAGCGGCCTACAATGAGCAGTTCTTC TRBD2 TRBV24-1 - TRBJ2-1
CASSDGGQGIRYTF TGTGCCAGCAGTGACGGGGGACAGGGTATCCGCTACACCTTC TRBD1 TRBV2 - TRBJ1-2
CSVRGGGGNQPQHF TGCAGCGTCCGGGGGGGCGGAGGGAATCAGCCCCAGCATTTT - TRBV29-1 - TRBJ1-5
CASSPRQGPSYEQYF TGCGCCAGCAGCCCCCGACAGGGGCCCTCCTACGAGCAGTACTTC TRBD1 TRBV4-1 - TRBJ2-7
CASSQTTGAGGEAFF TGTGCCAGCAGTCAAACTACAGGGGCCGGGGGTGAAGCTTTCTTT TRBD1 TRBV28 - TRBJ1-1
CASSPQRGPSTDTQYF TGTGCCAGCAGCCCCCAGCGGGGACCTAGCACAGATACGCAGTATTTT TRBD2 TRBV9 - TRBJ2-3
CASSPGGLKGTQYF TGTGCCAGCAGCCCGGGAGGACTAAAAGGGACCCAGTACTTC TRBD2 TRBV7-3 - TRBJ2-5
CASSHGRDINTEAFF TGTGCCAGCAGCCATGGACGGGACATCAACACTGAAGCTTTCTTT - TRBV7-9 - TRBJ1-1
CASSVLDRETEAFF TGCGCCAGCAGCGTCCTGGACAGGGAAACTGAAGCTTTCTTT TRBD1 TRBV5-1 few TRBJ1-1
CASLSVPRSVNEQYF TGTGCCAGCCTATCCGTCCCCAGGTCGGTGAACGAGCAGTACTTC - TRBV2 - TRBJ2-7
CAISEGTSGRAAYEQYF TGTGCCATCAGTGAGGGGACTAGCGGGAGGGCCGCCTACGAGCAGTACTTC TRBD2 TRBV10-3 - TRBJ2-7
CASSQTGGINEKLFF TGTGCCAGCAGCCAAACAGGGGGGATTAATGAAAAACTGTTTTTT TRBD1 TRBV3-1/TRBV3-2 - TRBJ1-4